Shown below are 21 T cell receptor beta chains from a single sample sequenced in a study of molecular identifiers for immune sequencing clone quantification. TCRdb passed the PCR reads through MiXCR, listing each CDR3 protein once. The table lists about 500,000 distinct CDR3 sequences, over 20% of them singletons. Material: naive CD8+ T cells from blood, with Jurkat cell RNA spiked in. This sample's subset: FACS-sorted CD8+CD4-CCR7+CD45RA+ naive T cells. The receptors here all came from a human donor in good health. Some libraries in this study had Jurkat cell RNA spiked in.

In its sample, this clonotype was seen a few times. The chain uses TRBV4-3 and TRBJ2-7; TRBD1 is a possible D gene (6 bases). Trimming took off 0 bases at V and 2 bases at J, with 11 bases between the two ends. Per germline, CDR1 LGHNA and CDR2 YSLEER. This CDR3 has 15 residues. This CDR3 reads CASSQERGDTYEQYF. As DNA, the CDR3 is TGCGCCAGCAGCCAAGAAAGAGGGGACACCTACGAGCAGTACTTC.

J is TRBJ2-3 and V is TRBV4-3, with unresolved D. The germline V gene has CDR1 LGHNA and CDR2 YSLEER. Trimming removed 2 bases from V and 2 bases from J, with 11 bases in between. The CDR3 is 15 amino acids. The CDR3 coding sequence is TGCGCCAGCAGCCAACACGGTTCTAACACAGATACGCAGTATTTT. It specifies CASSQHGSNTDTQYF.

The chain uses TRBV27 and TRBJ1-5; TRBD1 is a possible D gene (6 bases). Looked up from germline, CDR1 is MNHEY and CDR2 is SMNVEV (reference sequence). This CDR3 spans 14 amino acids. The V end lost 5 bases, the J end lost 5 bases, and 13 bases lay between the germline ends. The CDR3 nucleotides are TGTGCCAGCAGTAACAGGGTACCCCATCAGCCCCAGCATTTT. It codes for CASSNRVPHQPQHF.

The chain combines TRBV20-1 with TRBJ2-1, with D perhaps matching TRBD2 (6 bases). Germline CDR1 is DFQATT and CDR2 is SNEGSKA (reference sequence). The CDR3 spans 18 residues. The V end was cut by 0 bases, the J end by 2 bases, with 20 bases between. CDR3 sequence: CSARDSGVVADPYNEQFF. CDR3 in DNA: TGCAGTGCTAGAGATAGTGGGGTCGTAGCGGACCCCTACAATGAGCAGTTCTTC.

The chain links TRBV15 to TRBJ2-4; D is possibly TRBD1 (5 bases). The CDR3 is made up of 15 amino acids. The germline V and J ends were trimmed by 3 bases and 4 bases, with 13 bases remaining between them. In germline, CDR1 is LNHNV, CDR2 YYDKDF (reference sequence). The CDR3, as DNA: TGTGCCACCAGCAGTTCTGTGACAGAAAAAAACATTCAGTACTTC. This translates into CATSSSVTEKNIQYF.

On this clonotype: One junction end disagrees with the germline gene, perhaps due to a read error. V and J are TRBV15 and TRBJ2-3, with TRBD2 identical over 9 bases. Germline V CDR1 and CDR2: LNHNV, YYDKDF (reference sequence). CDR3 size: 15 residues. CDR3 sequence (DNA): TGTGCCACCTCGGGCGGGGGGGCCAGCACAGATGCGCAGTATTTT. It yields the protein CATSGGGASTDAQYF.

In its sample, this clonotype was seen a few times. The rearrangement uses TRBV30 and TRBJ2-7; D might be TRBD1 (5 bases). The length of the CDR3 is 12 residues. CDR1 GTSNPN and CDR2 SVGIG come from the germline V gene (reference sequence). V lost 4 bases, J lost 6 bases, and 13 bases lay in between. The DNA of the CDR3 is TGTGCCTGGATGGGGCCATGGGGCGAGCAGTACTTC. Translated: CAWMGPWGEQYF.

This clonotype has a handful of counts. The rearrangement joins TRBV6-6 to TRBJ2-6; no clear D gene. Germline values: CDR1 MNHNY, CDR2 SVGAGI (reference sequence). The V gene lost 6 bases and the J gene lost 0 bases, with 9 bases spanning the gap. This CDR3 region has 15 residues. CDR3 sequence: CASSPPTSGANVLTF. The CDR3 DNA is TGTGCCAGCAGCCCCCCCACCTCTGGGGCCAACGTCCTGACTTTC.

Details on this clonotype: One base away lies a much larger clone, so this may be a sequencing read error. The chain combines TRBV4-3 with TRBJ2-7; 9 positions agree with TRBD2. The CDR3 is made up of 15 amino acids. Germline loops: CDR1 LGHNA, CDR2 YSLEER. The CDR3 spells CAGSQGSSGTYEQYF. DNA for the CDR3: TGCGCCGGCAGCCAAGGGTCTAGCGGGACATACGAGCAGTACTTC.

There are a few counts of this clonotype. The chain carries TRBV20-1 and TRBJ1-6; a weak D match, TRBD1 (5 bases). With 8 bases removed from V and 7 bases from J, the gap between germline ends came to 15 bases. This CDR3 spans 13 amino acids. Per germline, CDR1 DFQATT and CDR2 SNEGSKA (reference sequence). The CDR3 sequence is CSPMSGWNSPLHF. The CDR3 DNA is TGCAGTCCTATGTCAGGGTGGAATTCACCCCTCCACTTT.

This clonotype was counted only a few times. The chain couples TRBV6-1 to TRBJ2-5, with D perhaps being TRBD1 or TRBD2 (5 bases each). V lost 1 base and J 0 bases, leaving 12 bases between the germline ends. Germline V lookup: CDR1 MNHNS, CDR2 SASEGT. The CDR3 is 16 amino acids. The CDR3 here is CASSEGGWGNQETQYF. For the CDR3, the DNA is TGTGCCAGCAGTGAAGGAGGCTGGGGGAACCAAGAGACCCAGTACTTC.

This clonotype came up many times. This chain uses TRBV4-3 with TRBJ2-3; 11 positions match TRBD1. From germline, CDR1 is LGHNA and CDR2 YSLEER. The CDR3 sequence is 16 residues long. J gave up 7 bases and V 0 bases, and 6 bases lay outside the gene matches. CDR3 residues: CASSQDRGQGANTQYF. CDR3 coding DNA: TGCGCCAGCAGCCAAGATAGAGGACAGGGGGCGAATACGCAGTATTTT.

This clonotype was seen many times. This chain joins TRBV7-3 and TRBJ2-5, with 7 positions matching TRBD2. Trimming cost V 5 bases and J 4 bases; bases outside gene matches: 7. Germline V gene data show CDR1 as SGHTA and CDR2 as FQGTGA. This CDR3 is built from 14 residues. The CDR3 nucleotides read TGTGCCAGCAGCAATCTAGCGGATGGAGAGACCCAGTACTTC. This encodes CASSNLADGETQYF.

Concerning this clonotype: With a much larger clone just one base away, this may be a read error. The chain couples TRBV4-1 to TRBJ2-1; 7 bases are shared with TRBD1. Per germline, CDR1 MGHRA and CDR2 YSYEKL. The CDR3 extends over 13 amino acids. CDR3 amino acids: CASSQTGDNERFF. CDR3 in DNA: TGCGCCAGCAGCCAAACAGGGGACAATGAGCGGTTCTTC.

Concerning this clonotype: The germline gene is not matched at one end of the junction; a read error may be the cause. The genes are TRBV12-3 or TRBV12-4 and TRBJ2-3, with unresolved D. This CDR3 is built from 13 residues. The CDR3: CASSPLWADTRYF. In nucleotides, the CDR3 is TGTGCCAGCAGCCCCCTCTGGGCCGATACGCGGTATTTT.

This clonotype was found many times. The rearrangement joins TRBV27 to TRBJ2-7, with 7 bases matching TRBD1. This CDR3 comprises 13 residues. The trim removed 3 bases at V and 2 bases at J, leaving 1 base unmatched. Germline V lookup: CDR1 MNHEY, CDR2 SMNVEV (reference sequence). Here the CDR3 reads CASSLRGPYEQYF. The CDR3 DNA follows: TGTGCCAGCAGTTTGAGGGGGCCCTACGAGCAGTACTTC.

The DNA of the CDR3 is TGTGCCAGCAGCCAAGATTCTACTGGGGCCAACGTCCTGACTTTC. Translation: CASSQDSTGANVLTF. The chain carries TRBV3-1 and TRBJ2-6; no definite D call. This CDR3 has 15 amino acids. Per the germline V gene, CDR1 is LGHDT and CDR2 is YNNKEL (reference sequence). Trimming removed 0 bases from V and 2 bases from J, with 5 bases in between.

This clonotype was observed a few times. The chain employs TRBV7-2 and TRBJ1-4; D is ambiguous. CDR3 length: 17 amino acids. Germline assignment: CDR1 SGHTA and CDR2 FQGNSA. Deletions cut 3 bases from V and 0 bases from J, with 14 bases between. CDR3 nucleotide sequence: TGTGCCAGCAGCTTCCCGGAGGCGGCCGCAACTAATGAAAAACTGTTTTTT. Its translation: CASSFPEAAATNEKLFF.

The CDR3 loop is CASSMQQGLDNEQFF. The CDR3 DNA is TGTGCCAGTAGTATGCAACAGGGGTTGGACAATGAGCAGTTCTTC. The rearrangement joins TRBV19 to TRBJ2-1; 7 bases align to TRBD1. This CDR3 contains 15 residues. Trimming cost V 3 bases and J 5 bases; bases outside gene matches: 7. Germline V CDR1 and CDR2: LNHDA, SQIVND (reference sequence).

The sample holds a few counts of this clonotype. V is TRBV10-3 and J is TRBJ1-1; TRBD1 aligns across 7 bases. Germline-derived CDR1 and CDR2 are ENHRY and SYGVKD. This CDR3 region has 16 residues. The V and J ends lost 2 bases and 0 bases, in that order; junction bases with no gene match: 6. The CDR3 region has the DNA TGTGCCATCAGTGAGGCCCGGGACAGATTGAACACTGAAGCTTTCTTT. It is translated as CAISEARDRLNTEAFF.

This clonotype was detected ten times or more. The genes are TRBV28 and TRBJ2-2; tentative D call: TRBD1 (5 bases). Trimming stripped 6 bases from V and 6 bases from J, with 17 bases between. Germline loops: CDR1 MDHEN, CDR2 SYDVKM. The CDR3 extends over 15 amino acids. The CDR3: CASSHPDNLSGELFF. The CDR3 bases are TGTGCCAGCAGCCATCCGGACAATCTGTCCGGGGAGCTGTTTTTT.